This T cell receptor (beta chain) was observed in a study of T cell responses to AZD1222 COVID-19 vaccine. Regarding the study as a whole: The study sampled repertoires only after the peak T cell response. Among AZD1222 vaccinees, only five or six were seropositive at baseline. Clonal diversity may have been underestimated, and the donors were mostly white British, with more females than males. Regions 160-218 and 743-854 dominated among vaccine-associated CD4 TCRs spanning spike.

Profiled with immunoSEQ multiplex PCR; TCRdb holds only in-frame clones, not every one. The sample has over 60,000 clones, around nine tenths seen once; the top ten hold 4.8%. The CDR3 contains 15 residues. Per the germline V gene, CDR1 is SEHNR and CDR2 is FQNEAQ (reference sequence). Trimming removed 5 bases from V and 7 bases from J; junction bases left unmatched: 10. A word on this clone: Antigen specificity is unknown.

The receptor comes from an adult who received the MenACWY meningococcal vaccine as a control. This chain uses TRBV7-9 with TRBJ1-4, with 7 bases fitting TRBD1. The sample in question was peripheral blood, obtained 28 days after the second dose of the MenACWY control vaccine. The CDR3: CASSLGGQEGEKLFF. The DNA of the CDR3 is TGTGCCAGCAGCCTAGGTGGACAGGAAGGTGAAAAACTGTTTTTT.